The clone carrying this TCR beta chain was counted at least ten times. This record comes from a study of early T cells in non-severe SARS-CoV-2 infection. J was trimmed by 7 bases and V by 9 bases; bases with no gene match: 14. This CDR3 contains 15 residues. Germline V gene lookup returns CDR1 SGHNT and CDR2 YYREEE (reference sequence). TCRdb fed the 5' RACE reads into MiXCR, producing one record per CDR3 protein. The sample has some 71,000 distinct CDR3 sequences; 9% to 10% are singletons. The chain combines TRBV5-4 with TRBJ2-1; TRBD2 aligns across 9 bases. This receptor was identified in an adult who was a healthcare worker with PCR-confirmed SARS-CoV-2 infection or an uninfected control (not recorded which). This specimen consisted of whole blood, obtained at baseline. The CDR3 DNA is TGTGCCACCCGACGGGTGGGACTAGCTATGAATGAGCAGTTCTTC. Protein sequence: CATRRVGLAMNEQFF.